This TCR beta chain was obtained from a study of blood T cells in healthy people across ages. About the research overall: Per two T cells, template switching captured roughly one barcoded beta molecule. Points from the study as a whole: For the donors, CMV status was unknown and possibly confounded expanded clonotype changes.

Combining a sample-barcoded 5' primer with a J-beta primer mix, a second PCR ran for about 6 to 11 cycles. Using its own MiXCR run on the 5' RACE reads, TCRdb lists one record per CDR3 protein. The sample lists 1,800,000 or so distinct CDR3 sequences; about two fifths were seen once. This clonotype showed up just once. The antigen remains undetermined. Germline values: CDR1 SGHTA, CDR2 FQGNSA. The CDR3 is 12 residues long. Trimming left V 2 bases short and J 4 bases short, with 5 bases between. V and J are TRBV7-2 and TRBJ1-2; D is undetermined. Sample: blood. The clonotype was recovered from a human donor in good health. The chain's CDR3 is CASSLMFYGYTF. CDR3 nucleotide sequence: TGTGCCAGCAGCTTAATGTTCTATGGCTACACCTTC.